This TCR beta chain was sequenced during a study of blood T cell repertoires in COVID-19. About the research overall: COVID-19 samples, acute and convalescent, were from the United States, Italy and Spain. PBMCs, B-cell-depleted T cells, or T cells were the source of the cDNA or gDNA that made up the material.

During active infection, Seattle patients enrolled and were then monitored through disease. Original methodology: The assay estimated nucleated cells by amplifying reference gene primers. TCRdb keeps only in-frame clones here, not all; method: immunoSEQ multiplex PCR. V, J and clone size derive from that table, while D and trimming were established from the DNA sequence. Here the sample spans 210,000 or so clones, roughly 80% being singletons. The sequencing input was peripheral blood. The sequence derives from a woman older than 75 with COVID-19, enrolled during active disease.

CDR3 loop: CASSLARTEGGEQYF. In DNA, the CDR3 is TGTGCCAGCAGCTTAGCGCGGACAGAGGGTGGCGAGCAGTACTTC. The V call is TRBV7-6, the J call TRBJ2-7; D is possibly TRBD1 (6 bases). This CDR3 has 15 amino acids. In germline, CDR1 is SGHVS, CDR2 FNYEAQ. V gave up 0 bases and J gave up 6 bases, with 15 bases separating them.